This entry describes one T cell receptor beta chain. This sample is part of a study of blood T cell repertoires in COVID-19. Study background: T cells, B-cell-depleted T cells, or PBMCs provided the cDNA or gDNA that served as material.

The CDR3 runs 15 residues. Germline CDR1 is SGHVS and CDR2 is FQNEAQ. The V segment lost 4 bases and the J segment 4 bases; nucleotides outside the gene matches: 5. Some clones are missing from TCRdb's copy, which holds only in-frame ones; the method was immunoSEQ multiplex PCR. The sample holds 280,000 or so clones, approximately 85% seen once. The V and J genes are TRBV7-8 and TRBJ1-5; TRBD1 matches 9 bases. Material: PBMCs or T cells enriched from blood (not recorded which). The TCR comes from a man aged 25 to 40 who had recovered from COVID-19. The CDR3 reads CASSSGQGINQPQHF. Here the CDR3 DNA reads TGTGCCAGCAGCTCCGGACAGGGGATAAATCAGCCCCAGCATTTT.